A single sample is the source of the 28 T cell receptor beta chains below, sequenced in a study of T cell responses to AZD1222 COVID-19 vaccine. Produced via immunoSEQ multiplex PCR; TCRdb's table is partial and in-frame only. There are about 84,000 clones in the sample; roughly 88% occur only once, and around an eighth lies in the top ten. The source was peripheral blood, collected 28 days after the second AZD1222 dose. Source of these receptors: an adult who received the AZD1222 COVID-19 vaccine.

This rearrangement joins TRBV19 to TRBJ2-1, with 12 bases identical to TRBD2. The germline gives CDR1 LNHDA, CDR2 SQIVND (reference sequence). This CDR3 spans 14 amino acids. With 8 bases clipped from V and 7 bases from J, the junction kept 6 bases outside the gene matches. CDR3 amino acids: CASHLAGGRNEQFF. Written as DNA, the CDR3 is TGTGCCAGTCATCTAGCGGGGGGGCGGAATGAGCAGTTCTTC.

Here the CDR3 reads CASSRQRETQYF. CDR3 bases: TGTGCCAGCAGCCGACAACGGGAGACCCAGTACTTC. This chain connects TRBV11-3 to TRBJ2-5; no clear D. The germline V gene encodes CDR1 SGHNT and CDR2 YENEEA. This CDR3 contains 12 residues. Trimming removed 5 bases at V and 5 bases at J, with 9 bases between.

The chain links TRBV2 to TRBJ1-2; 9 bases line up with TRBD1. This CDR3 region has 12 residues. Germline V gives CDR1 SNHLY, CDR2 FYNNEI. After removal of 7 bases from V and 7 bases from J, the junction contained 4 bases not matched to a gene. The chain's CDR3 is CASTQQGAGYTF. The CDR3 DNA is TGTGCCAGCACCCAACAGGGGGCTGGCTACACCTTC.

This sequence joins TRBV5-4 and TRBJ2-3; 7 bases fit TRBD2. Trimming at V came to 2 bases and at J to 2 bases, leaving 8 bases not matched to a gene. From germline, CDR1 is SGHNT and CDR2 YYREEE (reference sequence). The CDR3 length is 16 residues. This CDR3 reads CASSLPAAGPTDTQYF. The CDR3 DNA reads TGTGCCAGCAGCTTACCCGCAGCGGGGCCCACAGATACGCAGTATTTT.

This chain links TRBV19 with TRBJ1-2, with D unresolved. Per germline, CDR1 LNHDA and CDR2 SQIVND (reference sequence). V was cut by 0 bases and J by 4 bases, with 12 bases left in between. This CDR3 is 15 amino acids long. The CDR3 nucleotides read TGTGCCAGTAGTATAGAAGGTCGGGGAGGCTATGGCTACACCTTC. It yields the protein CASSIEGRGGYGYTF. Supplemented by reference TRBV19 and TRBJ1-2, the full variable domain reads DGGITQSPKYLFRKEGQNVTLSCEQNLNHDAMYWYRQDPGQGLRLIYYSQIVNDFQKGDIAEGYSVSREKKESFPLTVTSAQKNPTAFYLCASSIEGRGGYGYTFGSGTRLTVV.

V and J are TRBV5-1 and TRBJ2-5; 7 bases align to TRBD2. Unmatched junction bases numbered 5, after V lost 4 bases and J lost 5 bases. Germline lookup yields CDR1 SGHRS and CDR2 YFSETQ. This CDR3 region has 13 residues. The CDR3 loop reads CASSVFSGETQYF. CDR3 in DNA: TGCGCCAGCAGCGTTTTTAGCGGGGAGACCCAGTACTTC.

This chain links TRBV7-6 with TRBJ1-6, with D perhaps TRBD1 (5 bases). There are 18 residues in the CDR3. V lost 1 base, J lost 10 bases, and 23 bases lay in between. From germline, CDR1 is SGHVS and CDR2 FNYEAQ. The CDR3 spells CASSLDGGDGRSLSPLHF. Written as DNA, the CDR3 is TGTGCCAGCAGCTTAGATGGGGGGGACGGCCGATCTCTATCACCCCTCCACTTT.

The CDR3 sequence is CASSQGGLAGERGETQYF. CDR3 sequence (DNA): TGCGCCAGCAGCCAAGGGGGACTAGCGGGAGAAAGGGGAGAGACCCAGTACTTC. V usage is TRBV4-1 and J usage is TRBJ2-5, with 14 bases matching TRBD2. The CDR3 has 18 amino acids. The V gene's germline CDR1 is MGHRA and CDR2 YSYEKL. V lost 1 base and J lost 4; bases outside the gene matches: 8.

The chain uses TRBV28 and TRBJ2-7; the match to TRBD1 covers 8 bases. This CDR3 is built from 14 residues. In germline, CDR1 is MDHEN, CDR2 SYDVKM. Unmatched junction bases numbered 14, after V lost 8 bases and J lost 8 bases. Here the CDR3 reads CASQAGDRSYQQYF. CDR3 in DNA: TGTGCCAGCCAAGCTGGGGACAGGTCCTATCAGCAGTACTTC.

About this clone itself: Other DNA sequences of this sample code for an identical CDR3. The genes are TRBV2 and TRBJ2-1, with D unresolved. Deletions cut 4 bases from V and 7 bases from J, with 5 bases between. The CDR3 spans 11 residues. Germline CDR1 SNHLY, CDR2 FYNNEI. The CDR3 nucleotides are TGTGCCAGCAGTGGCCTTAATGAGCAGTTCTTC. This encodes CASSGLNEQFF.

This clone was counted between two and nine times. The chain is built from TRBV6-2 or TRBV6-3 and TRBJ2-5; 11 bases map to TRBD2. This CDR3 contains 14 residues. The ends lost 2 bases at V and 10 bases at J; junction bases unmatched: 6. Germline CDR1 reads MNHEY; CDR2 reads SVGEGT. CDR3 in amino acids: CASSYMASGGIQYF. DNA of the CDR3: TGTGCCAGCAGTTACATGGCTAGCGGGGGGATCCAGTACTTC.

This sequence joins TRBV5-5 and TRBJ1-5, with TRBD1 matching over 7 bases. Germline CDR1 reads SGHKS; CDR2 reads YYEKEE (reference sequence). The V segment lost 4 bases and the J segment 0 bases; nucleotides outside the gene matches: 4. The CDR3 length is 15 residues. The CDR3 sequence is CASSAGTASNQPQHF. In nucleotides, the CDR3 is TGTGCCAGCAGCGCCGGGACAGCTAGCAATCAGCCCCAGCATTTT.

The J gene is TRBJ1-6, the V gene TRBV5-1; the match to TRBD1 covers 8 bases. The CDR3 is made up of 15 amino acids. Germline V gene lookup returns CDR1 SGHRS and CDR2 YFSETQ. J was trimmed by 7 bases and V by 3 bases; bases with no gene match: 6. CDR3: CASSSGTGRNSPLHF. Here the CDR3 DNA reads TGCGCCAGCAGCTCTGGGACAGGAAGGAATTCACCCCTCCACTTT.

This chain joins TRBV7-3 and TRBJ2-1; 9 bases map to TRBD1. The V gene's germline CDR1 is SGHTA and CDR2 FQGTGA. The V gene end was trimmed by 0 bases and the J gene end by 5 bases; junction bases not matched to a gene: 5. This CDR3 comprises 16 residues. The CDR3 DNA reads TGTGCCAGCAGCTTAACGACAGGGGGGAACCACAATGAGCAGTTCTTC. Its translation is CASSLTTGGNHNEQFF.

This clone has a handful of counts. The rearrangement links TRBV6-5 to TRBJ2-1; TRBD1 matches at 9 bases. J was trimmed by 4 bases and V by 6 bases; bases with no gene match: 7. CDR1 is MNHEY and CDR2 is SVGAGI in the germline V gene. The CDR3 loop spans 15 amino acids. CDR3 sequence: CASRRTGQGYNEQFF. Written as DNA, the CDR3 is TGTGCCAGCAGAAGAACGGGACAGGGTTACAATGAGCAGTTCTTC.

This clone came up a few times. The V call is TRBV28, the J call TRBJ2-4, with 7 bases identical to TRBD1. V lost 2 bases and J lost 2; bases outside the gene matches: 3. CDR1 and CDR2 (germline): MDHEN, SYDVKM. The CDR3 loop spans 15 amino acids. CDR3 region: CASSLGTATKNIQYF. In DNA form, the CDR3 reads TGTGCCAGCAGTTTAGGGACAGCGACCAAAAACATTCAGTACTTC.

The rearrangement uses TRBV23-1 and TRBJ2-7; D is ambiguous. TRBV23-1 is an ORF for which the function is uncertain. This CDR3 region has 16 residues. V lost 6 bases, J lost 0 bases, and 18 bases lay in between. The CDR3 spells CASSLVDEAVSYEQYV. The CDR3, as DNA: TGCGCCAGCAGCCTGGTAGACGAAGCCGTCTCCTACGAGCAGTACGTC.

The chain has TRBV5-4 and TRBJ2-3; 8 nucleotides agree with TRBD2. With 4 bases clipped from V and 7 bases from J, the junction kept 14 bases outside the gene matches. Germline CDR1 SGHNT, CDR2 YYREEE (reference sequence). This CDR3 region has 16 residues. The CDR3 sequence: CASSPSPGGWENTQYF. CDR3 in DNA: TGTGCCAGCAGCCCCAGCCCGGGGGGGTGGGAAAATACGCAGTATTTT.

The chain uses TRBV27 and TRBJ2-1, with TRBD2 matching over 9 bases. The J segment lost 1 base and the V segment lost 8 bases, leaving 6 bases of the junction unmatched. CDR1 is MNHEY, CDR2 SMNVEV, per germline (reference sequence). CDR3 length equals 15 residues. The CDR3 DNA follows: TGTGCCAGCCAAATGGCGGGGGGGTCCTACAATGAGCAGTTCTTC. Encoded protein: CASQMAGGSYNEQFF.

The V and J genes are TRBV18 and TRBJ2-1; 11 nucleotides align to TRBD2. The V segment lost 3 bases and the J segment 8 bases; nucleotides outside the gene matches: 0. The CDR3 covers 13 residues. CDR1 and CDR2 from the germline V gene are KGHSH and LQKENI. The CDR3 region is CASSPGLADEQFF. DNA of the CDR3: TGTGCCAGCTCACCGGGACTAGCGGATGAGCAGTTCTTC.

The V call is TRBV10-1, the J call TRBJ1-3; D is unclear. V lost 0 bases to trimming and J lost 2 bases, with 8 bases between them. Germline CDR1 is WNHNN and CDR2 is SYGVQD (reference sequence). This CDR3 is built from 15 residues. The CDR3: CASSESGATGNTIYF. The DNA of the CDR3 is TGCGCCAGCAGTGAGTCGGGAGCTACTGGAAACACCATATATTTT.

This clone was detected only a few times. In nucleotides, the CDR3 is TGTGCCAGCAGCCCAGGCGGACGCGAGCAGTACGTC. It encodes CASSPGGREQYV. The chain has TRBV7-8 and TRBJ2-7, with D unclear. V lost 5 bases and J 6 bases, leaving 11 bases between the germline ends. The germline CDR1 and CDR2 sequences are SGHVS and FQNEAQ. This CDR3 has 12 amino acids.

V gene TRBV6-2 or TRBV6-3 combines with J gene TRBJ2-2; a possible D gene is TRBD2 (5 bases). Germline V gives CDR1 MNHEY, CDR2 SVGEGT. There are 15 residues in the CDR3. V was shortened by 6 bases and J by 5 bases, with 16 bases between the two germline ends. The CDR3 sequence is CASSEGKISTGELFF. CDR3 nucleotide sequence: TGTGCCAGCAGCGAGGGAAAGATCTCAACCGGGGAGCTGTTTTTT.

J is TRBJ1-1 and V is TRBV2; 8 bases agree with TRBD1. Per germline, CDR1 SNHLY and CDR2 FYNNEI. V was pared by 6 bases and J by 0 bases, with 3 bases of the junction left unmatched. There are 14 residues in the CDR3. DNA for the CDR3: TGTGCCAGCAGCCTGGGACAGGTGAACACTGAAGCTTTCTTT. It encodes CASSLGQVNTEAFF.

The chain carries TRBV7-3 and TRBJ1-1; D not resolved. CDR1 is SGHTA and CDR2 is FQGTGA in the germline V gene. This CDR3 region has 13 residues. Trimming took off 2 bases at V and 1 base at J, with 5 bases between the two ends. CDR3 sequence (DNA): TGTGCCAGCAGCTTAGCTGAGAACACTGAAGCTTTCTTT. Amino acid sequence: CASSLAENTEAFF.

The chain couples TRBV7-2 to TRBJ2-7, with D possibly TRBD1 on 5 matching bases. The ends were cut back, 4 bases at V and 4 bases at J, with 23 bases in the middle. Germline assignment: CDR1 SGHTA and CDR2 FQGNSA. The CDR3 is 17 amino acids. CDR3 DNA sequence: TGTGCCAGCAGCTCCCCGGTAGGGGCGTTCATGGTTTACGAGCAGTACTTC. Amino acid sequence: CASSSPVGAFMVYEQYF.

The chain is built from TRBV4-2 and TRBJ2-3; 10 positions match TRBD2. Germline CDR1 LGHNA, CDR2 YNFKEQ. CDR3 size: 18 residues. The V gene end was trimmed by 3 bases and the J gene end by 2 bases; junction bases not matched to a gene: 11. The chain's CDR3 is CASSQEISGGAFTDTQYF. Written as DNA, the CDR3 is TGTGCCAGCAGCCAGGAGATAAGCGGGGGGGCCTTCACAGATACGCAGTATTTT.

This chain joins TRBV4-2 and TRBJ2-1; tentatively, D is TRBD2 (6 bases). Trimming cost V 1 base and J 6 bases, with 16 bases left between them. The length of the CDR3 is 16 residues. Germline loops: CDR1 LGHNA, CDR2 YNFKEQ. CDR3 in amino acids: CASSQGRGIGSNEQFF. CDR3 DNA: TGTGCCAGCAGCCAAGGGCGCGGGATAGGTAGCAATGAGCAGTTCTTC.